This TCR beta chain was captured in a study of identical twins. The study's findings and limits: Invariant cells of the MAIT and iNKT types might have partly distorted the zero-insertion analyses. Low generation probability was overrepresented in out-of-frame alpha sequences shared by twins. Conclusions relied on cross-sectional statistical analysis, not following the same donors.

The table lists this clonotype with many counts. The antigen is undetermined. A universal primer site came from template switching; cDNA carried unique molecular identifiers. Each CDR3 protein is one row after TCRdb ran MiXCR on the 5' RACE reads. The sample carries 500,000 to 650,000 distinct CDR3 sequences, under 8.5% recorded once. Germline CDR1 and CDR2: SGHNT and YENEEA. The CDR3 runs to 14 residues. V lost 1 base and J 6 bases, leaving 10 bases between the germline ends. This sample also belongs to another study, concerning yellow fever vaccine responses in identical twins.

This sequence was found in a woman between 18 and 29 years old in good health. The J gene is TRBJ2-1, the V gene TRBV11-3, with no clear D. The sample consisted of PBMCs. The chain's CDR3 is CASSLGPAPNEQFF. DNA of the CDR3: TGTGCCAGCAGCTTAGGACCCGCCCCCAATGAGCAGTTCTTC. The full variable domain, with the rest looked up from reference TRBV11-3 and TRBJ2-1, is EAGVVQSPRYKIIEKKQPVAFWCNPISGHNTLYWYLQNLGQGPELLIRYENEEAVDDSQLPKDRFSAERLKGVDSTLKIQPAELGDSAVYLCASSLGPAPNEQFFGPGTRLTVL.